This T cell receptor beta chain was observed in a study of blood T cell repertoires in COVID-19. Produced via immunoSEQ multiplex PCR; TCRdb's table is partial and in-frame only. The sample carries about 310,000 clones, around 90% recorded once. Germline V lookup: CDR1 LGHDT, CDR2 YNNKEL (reference sequence). This CDR3 is built from 16 residues. After removal of 0 bases from V and 5 bases from J, the junction contained 6 bases not matched to a gene. This TCR derives from a woman aged 40 to 50 with COVID-19, enrolled during active disease. The chain uses TRBV3-1 (or the pseudogene TRBV3-2) and TRBJ2-2, with 7 bases identical to TRBD1. Sequenced material: peripheral blood. The CDR3 DNA reads TGTGCCAGCAGCCAAGATGCAGCAGGGGGTACCGGGGAGCTGTTTTTT. Translated: CASSQDAAGGTGELFF.